These 27 T cell receptor beta chains came from one sample sequenced in a study of shared clonotypes between healthy human individuals. Libraries were prepared by immunoSEQ multiplex PCR; TCRdb keeps only in-frame clonotypes and omits some of them. Of about 2.3 million clones detected, just under 95% appear once; the ten largest clones hold 0.37%. Sequenced input: naive CD4+ T cells from PBMCs. Sample subset: CD45RA+ positively selected. These receptors came from a man younger than 30 in good health. Some clones in this sample may be carry-over from other donors' samples.

The rearrangement links TRBV4-1 to TRBJ2-1, with 7 bases identical to TRBD1. Germline values: CDR1 MGHRA, CDR2 YSYEKL. This CDR3 is built from 15 residues. V lost 2 bases to trimming and J lost 6 bases; unmatched junction nucleotides: 7. The CDR3 DNA is TGCGCCAGCAGCCAAATCCTGCCAGGGGGCAATGAGCAGTTCTTC. Its protein product is CASSQILPGGNEQFF.

The gene calls are TRBV11-3 and TRBJ2-7; 9 nucleotides match TRBD2. J lost 6 bases, V lost 3 bases, and 6 bases had no gene match. From germline, CDR1 is SGHNT and CDR2 YENEEA. The CDR3 spans 14 residues. Here the CDR3 DNA reads TGTGCCAGCAGCTTGCGGGAGGGGTCCAGCGAGCAGTACTTC. Translating it yields CASSLREGSSEQYF.

V and J are TRBV28 and TRBJ1-1, with D unresolved. Germline V gene lookup returns CDR1 MDHEN and CDR2 SYDVKM. The V end lost 8 bases, the J end lost 1 base, and 11 bases lay between the germline ends. The CDR3 has 13 residues. The CDR3 reads CASLTFKNTEAFF. As DNA, the CDR3 is TGTGCCAGCTTGACATTTAAGAACACTGAAGCTTTCTTT.

The chain has TRBV25-1 and TRBJ2-1; 7 positions match TRBD1. Germline-derived CDR1 and CDR2 are MGHDK and SYGVNS. The CDR3 extends over 16 amino acids. Trimming at V came to 2 bases and at J to 7 bases, leaving 11 bases not matched to a gene. The CDR3 reads CASSEPGTVVENEQFF. The CDR3 DNA reads TGTGCCAGCAGTGAACCCGGGACAGTGGTGGAGAATGAGCAGTTCTTC.

V is TRBV7-2 and J is TRBJ2-1, with 7 positions matching TRBD1. V lost 5 bases and J lost 9; bases outside the gene matches: 10. The CDR3 loop spans 14 amino acids. Germline CDR1 and CDR2: SGHTA and FQGNSA. This CDR3 is CASSPTRQGSEQFF. In nucleotides, the CDR3 is TGTGCCAGCAGCCCTACCCGACAGGGCAGTGAGCAGTTCTTC. The full variable domain, in which reference TRBV7-2 and TRBJ2-1 provide the parts outside the CDR3, is GAGVSQSPSNKVTEKGKDVELRCDPISGHTALYWYRQSLGQGLEFLIYFQGNSAPDKSGLPSDRFSAERTGGSVSTLTIQRTQQEDSAVYLCASSPTRQGSEQFFGPGTRLTVL.

In regard to this clone: This sample also contains other DNA sequences that code for the same CDR3. V is TRBV7-9 and J is TRBJ1-4, with D possibly TRBD1 on 5 matching bases. CDR3 length: 15 residues. V dropped 1 base and J dropped 1 base, with 7 bases sitting between them. Germline V lookup: CDR1 SEHNR, CDR2 FQNEAQ (reference sequence). The CDR3 is CASSLGQGTNEKLFF. As DNA, the CDR3 is TGTGCCAGCAGCTTAGGGCAGGGAACTAATGAAAAACTGTTTTTT.

This clone came up once. The rearrangement joins TRBV28 to TRBJ1-2; a possible D gene is TRBD1 (6 bases). The CDR3 has 13 amino acids. CDR1 is MDHEN and CDR2 is SYDVKM in the germline V gene. V lost 6 bases and J lost 13, with 21 bases in between. CDR3 protein: CASRPTGTGRITF. For the CDR3, the DNA is TGTGCCAGCAGGCCGACCGGTACAGGGAGGATCACCTTC.

The J gene is TRBJ2-5, the V gene TRBV6-1; perhaps TRBD2 as D (6 bases). The CDR3 length is 15 residues. CDR1 is MNHNS, CDR2 SASEGT, per germline. V was clipped by 0 bases and J by 5 bases, with 13 bases between them. DNA of the CDR3: TGTGCCAGCAGTGAAGCGGGTGGGGGGTCCGAGACCCAGTACTTC. This translates into CASSEAGGGSETQYF.

The chain employs TRBV7-8 and TRBJ1-3; 7 nucleotides match TRBD1. Unmatched junction bases numbered 6, after V lost 4 bases and J lost 3 bases. This CDR3 has 15 amino acids. The germline V gene encodes CDR1 SGHVS and CDR2 FQNEAQ. Here the CDR3 DNA reads TGTGCCAGCAGCTCTGATACAGGGGTTGGAAACACCATATATTTT. Its protein is CASSSDTGVGNTIYF.

Here the CDR3 DNA reads TGCGCCAGCAGCTTGGCCACATTGAACACTGAAGCTTTCTTT. Translating it yields CASSLATLNTEAFF. The rearrangement joins TRBV5-1 to TRBJ1-1; no clear D gene. This CDR3 has 14 residues. Trimming pared 0 bases from V and 0 bases from J, leaving 6 bases between. The germline V gene has CDR1 SGHRS and CDR2 YFSETQ.

The CDR3: CASKGTGTADTQYF. Here the CDR3 DNA reads TGTGCCAGCAAGGGGACAGGGACCGCAGATACGCAGTATTTT. The chain combines TRBV6-6 with TRBJ2-3; 9 bases line up with TRBD1. J lost 4 bases, V lost 7 bases, and 6 bases had no gene match. CDR1 MNHNY and CDR2 SVGAGI come from the germline V gene (reference sequence). CDR3 length: 14 amino acids.

This chain links TRBV28 with TRBJ1-6, with D possibly matching TRBD1 (5 bases). CDR1 and CDR2 (germline): MDHEN, SYDVKM. The CDR3 extends over 14 amino acids. V shed 5 bases and J shed 6 bases, with 11 bases lying between them. CDR3 amino acids: CASSLDSSNSPLHF. The CDR3, as DNA: TGTGCCAGCAGTCTTGACAGCAGTAATTCACCCCTCCACTTT. Supplemented by reference TRBV28 and TRBJ1-6, the full variable domain reads DVKVTQSSRYLVKRTGEKVFLECVQDMDHENMFWYRQDPGLGLRLIYFSYDVKMKEKGDIPEGYSVSREKKERFSLILESASTNQTSMYLCASSLDSSNSPLHFGNGTRLTVT.

CDR3 DNA sequence: TGTGCCAGCAGAATTGCCGGGACTTACAACACAGATACGCAGTATTTT. Protein sequence: CASRIAGTYNTDTQYF. The J gene is TRBJ2-3, the V gene TRBV5-6; a weak D match, TRBD2 (6 bases). CDR1 is SGHDT and CDR2 is YYEEEE in the germline V gene. Trimming removed 5 bases from V and 2 bases from J, with 18 bases in between. CDR3 length: 16 residues.

The chain links TRBV7-3 to TRBJ2-7; D might be TRBD2 (5 bases). V was trimmed by 2 bases and J by 5 bases, leaving 10 bases between them. Germline lookup yields CDR1 SGHTA and CDR2 FQGTGA. The CDR3 sequence is 13 residues long. In DNA, the CDR3 is TGTGCCAGCAGCTTAGGTTGGGGAGACGAGCAGTACTTC. Translation: CASSLGWGDEQYF. Filled out from reference TRBV7-3 and TRBJ2-7, the complete variable domain reads GAGVSQTPSNKVTEKGKYVELRCDPISGHTALYWYRQSLGQGPEFLIYFQGTGAADDSGLPNDRFFAVRPEGSVSTLKIQRTERGDSAVYLCASSLGWGDEQYFGPGTRLTVT.

The chain has TRBV6-6 and TRBJ2-3; 8 bases fit TRBD2. With 2 bases clipped from V and 4 bases from J, the junction kept 5 bases outside the gene matches. The CDR3 totals 15 residues. Germline values: CDR1 MNHNY, CDR2 SVGAGI (reference sequence). The CDR3 region has the DNA TGTGCCAGCAGTTACCAAGCGGGAGTCTCAGATACGCAGTATTTT. Protein product: CASSYQAGVSDTQYF.

The chain links TRBV7-9 to TRBJ1-2, with 10 bases that match TRBD1. The CDR3 spans 16 residues. V was pared by 0 bases and J by 7 bases, with 8 bases of the junction left unmatched. The germline gives CDR1 SEHNR, CDR2 FQNEAQ (reference sequence). This chain's CDR3 is CASSLALGQGGSGYTF. In DNA, the CDR3 is TGTGCCAGCAGCTTAGCCCTAGGACAGGGGGGAAGTGGCTACACCTTC.

The gene calls are TRBV27 and TRBJ2-5; D gene unclear. V lost 1 base and J 5 bases, leaving 11 bases between the germline ends. Germline CDR1 and CDR2: MNHEY and SMNVEV (reference sequence). CDR3 length equals 14 residues. CDR3 sequence: CASSLFGPRETQYF. The CDR3 coding sequence is TGTGCCAGCAGTTTATTCGGACCACGGGAGACCCAGTACTTC.

This clone appeared once. This sequence joins TRBV5-4 and TRBJ2-1; the match to TRBD2 covers 7 bases. Per germline, CDR1 SGHNT and CDR2 YYREEE (reference sequence). The CDR3 runs 16 residues. V dropped 2 bases and J dropped 1; count of bases not matched to a gene: 6. CDR3 loop: CASSFRVGGSYNEQFF. DNA of the CDR3: TGTGCCAGCAGCTTTAGGGTGGGAGGGTCCTACAATGAGCAGTTCTTC. The full variable domain, rest sourced from reference TRBV5-4 and TRBJ2-1, is ETGVTQSPTHLIKTRGQQVTLRCSSQSGHNTVSWYQQALGQGPQFIFQYYREEENGRGNFPPRFSGLQFPNYSSELNVNALELDDSALYLCASSFRVGGSYNEQFFGPGTRLTVL.

Regarding this clone: The sample carries other DNA sequences with the same CDR3. This chain links TRBV5-1 with TRBJ2-7, with D maybe TRBD1 (6 bases). Germline CDR1 and CDR2: SGHRS and YFSETQ. Trimming cost V 4 bases and J 0 bases, with 11 bases left between them. This CDR3 contains 14 residues. The CDR3 DNA sequence: TGCGCCAGCAGCCTGACAGGTCTCTCCTACGAGCAGTACTTC. Protein product: CASSLTGLSYEQYF.

About this clone: A junction boundary mismatches the germline segment, possibly from a read error. The rearrangement uses TRBV7-9 and TRBJ2-7, with D perhaps given as TRBD1 or TRBD2 (5 bases each). Germline lookup yields CDR1 SEHNR and CDR2 FQNEAQ (reference sequence). The length of the CDR3 is 14 residues. CDR3 protein: CASSFQWGTYGQYF. The CDR3 region has the DNA TGTGCCAGCAGCTTCCAATGGGGGACCTACGGGCAGTACTTC.

The chain uses TRBV28 and TRBJ1-2; 7 bases are shared with TRBD1. J gave up 8 bases and V 9 bases, and 15 bases lay outside the gene matches. Per germline, CDR1 MDHEN and CDR2 SYDVKM. The length of the CDR3 is 14 residues. For the CDR3, the DNA is TGTGCCAGTTATTCCGGAGGGACAGTAAGAGGCTACACCTTC. It translates to CASYSGGTVRGYTF.

V gene TRBV29-1 combines with J gene TRBJ2-3; 7 nucleotides match TRBD1. Germline V gives CDR1 SQVTM, CDR2 ANQGSEA. Germline trimming cut 0 bases from V and 2 bases from J; bases unmatched to any gene: 8. The CDR3 is made up of 16 amino acids. CDR3 nucleotides: TGCAGCGTTGAAGACCCGGACAGGCTCCTCACAGATACGCAGTATTTT. It is translated as CSVEDPDRLLTDTQYF.

V gene TRBV25-1 combines with J gene TRBJ2-7; possibly TRBD1 for D (6 bases). V was shortened by 10 bases and J by 7 bases, with 14 bases between the two germline ends. This CDR3 has 11 residues. Per the germline V gene, CDR1 is MGHDK and CDR2 is SYGVNS. CDR3 in DNA: TGTGCCACCAAGGGGGTAGATGAGCAGTACTTC. Amino acid sequence: CATKGVDEQYF.

This sequence joins TRBV6-4 and TRBJ2-3; 8 bases agree with TRBD2. The germline V gene has CDR1 MRHNA and CDR2 SNTAGT. There are 15 residues in the CDR3. Unmatched junction bases numbered 5, after V lost 2 bases and J lost 4 bases. The chain's CDR3 is CASSDRPSGPDTQYF. CDR3 bases: TGTGCCAGCAGTGACCGTCCTAGCGGGCCAGATACGCAGTATTTT.

The chain uses TRBV7-9 and TRBJ2-7; 9 bases align to TRBD1. The CDR3 length is 16 residues. Unmatched junction bases numbered 9, after V lost 4 bases and J lost 2 bases. Germline V gene lookup returns CDR1 SEHNR and CDR2 FQNEAQ (reference sequence). The CDR3 DNA follows: TGTGCCAGCAGCTCGGGGGACAGGGACCTGGCCTACGAGCAGTACTTC. It translates to CASSSGDRDLAYEQYF.

This sequence joins TRBV4-3 and TRBJ2-1, with 7 bases lining up with TRBD1. In germline, CDR1 is LGHNA, CDR2 YSLEER. Unmatched junction bases numbered 6, after V lost 0 bases and J lost 4 bases. The CDR3 is 16 residues long. CDR3 sequence: CASSQEWVDRYNEQFF. The CDR3 DNA is TGCGCCAGCAGCCAAGAATGGGTGGACAGGTACAATGAGCAGTTCTTC.

Worth noting for this clone: Other DNA sequences in the sample encode the same CDR3. The rearrangement joins TRBV2 to TRBJ2-1, with 9 positions matching TRBD2. The CDR3 is 15 amino acids. Germline CDR1 SNHLY, CDR2 FYNNEI. V was pared by 2 bases and J by 4 bases, with 3 bases of the junction left unmatched. DNA for the CDR3: TGTGCCAGCAGTGAAAGGCTAGCGGGGTACAATGAGCAGTTCTTC. It specifies CASSERLAGYNEQFF.